This T cell receptor (beta chain) was documented in a study of shared clonotypes between healthy human individuals. Of note for this clone: The antigen is not known.

This CDR3 is 14 amino acids long. V gave up 4 bases and J gave up 3 bases, with 12 bases separating them. Germline V gives CDR1 MGHRA, CDR2 YSYEKL. Findings of the study overall: In general, naive subsets displayed greater estimated richness than memory subsets did.

Execution of the assay was at deep level. Repertoires were generated with immunoSEQ multiplex PCR, while TCRdb's copy carries only in-frame clones and drops some. The sample includes about 2.1 million clones, approximately 94% seen only once; the top ten take 1.5% to 2%. Naive CD8 cells lacked CD45RO, underwent positive selection for CCR7 and left out terminally differentiated effector memory CD45RA+ cells. The chain links TRBV4-1 to TRBJ1-1, with a tentative D call TRBD1 (5 bases). The specimen sequenced was naive CD8+ T cells from PBMCs. The origin of this receptor is a man aged 18 to 29 in good health. Some clones in this sample may be carry-over from other donors' samples. The CDR3 protein is CASSRTGGDTEAFF. As DNA, the CDR3 is TGCGCCAGCAGCCGGACGGGGGGGGACACTGAAGCTTTCTTT.